The sequence of this T cell receptor (beta chain) was determined in a study of blood T cell repertoires in COVID-19. Here immunoSEQ multiplex PCR was the method, and the copy in TCRdb shows in-frame clones only, minus some. Of about 430,000 clones in the sample, about 88% are singletons; the top ten hold about 1.4%. In germline, CDR1 is MNHEY, CDR2 SMNVEV (reference sequence). Unmatched junction bases numbered 9, after V lost 8 bases and J lost 0 bases. The CDR3 runs to 15 residues. The receptor comes from a young woman who had been exposed to COVID-19. Sequencing used PBMCs or T cells enriched from blood (not recorded which). The rearrangement uses TRBV27 and TRBJ2-5; 7 nucleotides match TRBD2. Here the CDR3 reads CASRPLGTNQETQYF. CDR3 coding DNA: TGTGCCAGCCGTCCCCTTGGGACTAACCAAGAGACCCAGTACTTC.